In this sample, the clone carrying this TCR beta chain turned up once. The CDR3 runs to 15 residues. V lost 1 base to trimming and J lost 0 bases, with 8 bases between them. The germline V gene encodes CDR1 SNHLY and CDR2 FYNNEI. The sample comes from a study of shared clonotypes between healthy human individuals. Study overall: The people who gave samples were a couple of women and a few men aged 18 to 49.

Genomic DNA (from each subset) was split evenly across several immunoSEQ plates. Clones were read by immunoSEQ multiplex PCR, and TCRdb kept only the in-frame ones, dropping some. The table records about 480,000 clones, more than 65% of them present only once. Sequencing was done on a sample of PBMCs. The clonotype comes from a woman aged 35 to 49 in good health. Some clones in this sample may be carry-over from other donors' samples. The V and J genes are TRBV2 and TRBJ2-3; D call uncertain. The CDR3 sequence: CASSEEAPSTDTQYF. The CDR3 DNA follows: TGTGCCAGCAGTGAAGAGGCCCCGAGCACAGATACGCAGTATTTT.